These 26 T cell receptor beta chains were sequenced from one sample in a study of shared clonotypes between healthy human individuals. Sequenced by immunoSEQ multiplex PCR; TCRdb stores in-frame clones only, minus some. The sample records 980,000 or so clones, 76% being singletons. The sample taken for sequencing was memory CD4+ T cells sorted from blood. Subset reported: CD45RA-negative fraction. The receptors were sampled from a man between 18 and 29 years old in good health.

The chain joins TRBV18 to TRBJ2-3, with no clear D. CDR1 and CDR2 (germline): KGHSH, LQKENI. The CDR3 length is 14 residues. V dropped 4 bases and J dropped 1 base, with 9 bases sitting between them. For the CDR3, the DNA is TGTGCCAGCTCACAGCTAGGACGCACAGATACGCAGTATTTT. Translated, it gives CASSQLGRTDTQYF.

V and J are TRBV5-4 and TRBJ2-3, with a possible D match to TRBD1 (5 bases). In germline, CDR1 is SGHNT, CDR2 YYREEE (reference sequence). CDR3 length equals 15 residues. V shed 5 bases and J shed 5 bases, with 18 bases lying between them. CDR3 protein: CASRQGGRAEDTQYF. The CDR3 coding sequence is TGTGCCAGCAGGCAGGGCGGCAGGGCCGAAGATACGCAGTATTTT. The whole variable domain, remainder taken from reference TRBV5-4 and TRBJ2-3, is ETGVTQSPTHLIKTRGQQVTLRCSSQSGHNTVSWYQQALGQGPQFIFQYYREEENGRGNFPPRFSGLQFPNYSSELNVNALELDDSALYLCASRQGGRAEDTQYFGPGTRLTVL.

Only a few counts were recorded for this clone. The same CDR3 can be traced to other DNA sequences in this sample. DNA of the CDR3: TGTGCCAGCAGCTTAGGAGGTGGCTCTGGGGCCAACGTCCTGACTTTC. Encoded protein: CASSLGGGSGANVLTF. The gene calls are TRBV7-2 and TRBJ2-6, with no clear D. The V end lost 1 base, the J end lost 0 bases, and 7 bases lay between the germline ends. The V gene's germline CDR1 is SGHTA and CDR2 FQGNSA. This CDR3 has 16 amino acids.

This clone was counted between two and nine times. In nucleotides, the CDR3 is TGTGCCAGCAGCTTAGAGAGCCACGAGCAGTACTTC. The encoded protein is CASSLESHEQYF. The chain is built from TRBV11-2 and TRBJ2-7; D is uncertain. Germline CDR1 and CDR2: SGHAT and FQNNGV. The CDR3 totals 12 residues. Trimming removed 0 bases from V and 5 bases from J, with 5 bases in between. Supplemented by reference TRBV11-2 and TRBJ2-7, the full variable domain reads EAGVAQSPRYKIIEKRQSVAFWCNPISGHATLYWYQQILGQGPKLLIQFQNNGVVDDSQLPKDRFSAERLKGVDSTLKIQPAKLEDSAVYLCASSLESHEQYFGPGTRLTVT.

The V and J genes are TRBV5-1 and TRBJ2-1; 8 positions agree with TRBD1. Germline V gene sequence: CDR1 SGHRS, CDR2 YFSETQ. The CDR3 runs 14 residues. The V segment lost 3 bases and the J segment 7 bases; nucleotides outside the gene matches: 6. The CDR3 DNA reads TGCGCCAGCAGCTCCGGACAGGGACCGAATGAGCAGTTCTTC. Protein: CASSSGQGPNEQFF. The full variable domain, in which reference TRBV5-1 and TRBJ2-1 provide the parts outside the CDR3, is KAGVTQTPRYLIKTRGQQVTLSCSPISGHRSVSWYQQTPGQGLQFLFEYFSETQRNKGNFPGRFSGRQFSNSRSEMNVSTLELGDSALYLCASSSGQGPNEQFFGPGTRLTVL.

Only a few counts were recorded for this clone. This chain uses TRBV30 with TRBJ1-6; the D is unclear. The V gene's germline CDR1 is GTSNPN and CDR2 SVGIG (reference sequence). This CDR3 contains 13 residues. Trimming took off 1 base at V and 6 bases at J, with 7 bases between the two ends. CDR3 sequence (DNA): TGTGCCTGGAGTGGGATGGGTAATTCACCCCTCCACTTT. This encodes CAWSGMGNSPLHF. The entire variable domain, with the rest obtained from reference TRBV30 and TRBJ1-6, is as follows: SQTIHQWPATLVQPVGSPLSLECTVEGTSNPNLYWYRQAAGRGLQLLFYSVGIGQISSEVPQNLSASRPQDRQFILSSKKLLLSDSGFYLCAWSGMGNSPLHFGNGTRLTVT.

The chain links TRBV29-1 to TRBJ2-3, with 11 bases identical to TRBD2. Per the germline V gene, CDR1 is SQVTM and CDR2 is ANQGSEA. V was pared by 4 bases and J by 2 bases, with 5 bases of the junction left unmatched. The CDR3 is 15 amino acids. CDR3 nucleotide sequence: TGCAGCGTTGCGTCTAGCGGGGGGAACACAGATACGCAGTATTTT. Its protein is CSVASSGGNTDTQYF.

The V and J genes are TRBV5-1 and TRBJ2-2; 9 nucleotides match TRBD2. The CDR3 is 16 residues long. The J segment lost 4 bases and the V segment lost 0 bases, leaving 4 bases of the junction unmatched. CDR1 and CDR2 (germline): SGHRS, YFSETQ. CDR3 bases: TGCGCCAGCAGCTTGGAGGCTAGCGGGATCACCGGGGAGCTGTTTTTT. The encoded protein is CASSLEASGITGELFF.

This chain connects TRBV9 to TRBJ2-3; 7 bases are shared with TRBD2. CDR3 length equals 16 residues. Germline-derived CDR1 and CDR2 are SGDLS and YYNGEE. The V segment lost 4 bases and the J segment 8 bases; nucleotides outside the gene matches: 16. CDR3 DNA sequence: TGTGCCAGCAGCCTAACCGCAGGACTAGGAAATATTACGCAGTATTTT. This codes for CASSLTAGLGNITQYF.

This clone was observed a few times. The V gene is TRBV6-5, the J gene TRBJ1-3; D uncertain. V lost 5 bases to trimming and J lost 5 bases, with 7 bases between them. The CDR3 sequence is 12 residues long. Germline CDR1 reads MNHEY; CDR2 reads SVGAGI. CDR3 loop: CASSTGRNTIYF. The CDR3 bases are TGTGCCAGCAGTACCGGGAGAAACACCATATATTTT.

The chain links TRBV6-1 to TRBJ2-5; 8 nucleotides line up with TRBD1. The CDR3 loop spans 15 amino acids. The germline V gene has CDR1 MNHNS and CDR2 SASEGT. The junction had 6 bases not matched to a gene; V was cut back by 5 bases and J by 1 base. The CDR3 here is CASSRQGQVQETQYF. For the CDR3, the DNA is TGTGCCAGCAGTCGGCAGGGACAGGTCCAAGAGACCCAGTACTTC.

This chain uses TRBV9 with TRBJ1-1; 9 bases fit TRBD1. Per the germline V gene, CDR1 is SGDLS and CDR2 is YYNGEE. V gave up 0 bases and J gave up 5 bases; unmatched junction bases: 8. This CDR3 comprises 16 residues. The CDR3, as DNA: TGTGCCAGCAGCGTAGATACAGGGGGCCTGGGGACTGAAGCTTTCTTT. Residues: CASSVDTGGLGTEAFF.

The chain combines TRBV7-9 with TRBJ2-5, with 10 bases matching TRBD2. Germline V lookup: CDR1 SEHNR, CDR2 FQNEAQ (reference sequence). This CDR3 is 13 amino acids long. The J segment lost 7 bases and the V segment lost 4 bases, leaving 3 bases of the junction unmatched. The chain's CDR3 is CASSSLAGATQYF. Here the CDR3 DNA reads TGTGCCAGCAGCTCCCTAGCGGGAGCGACCCAGTACTTC.

The chain combines TRBV19 with TRBJ2-2; 9 positions match TRBD2. This CDR3 comprises 17 residues. The junction had 15 bases not matched to a gene; V was cut back by 7 bases and J by 6 bases. Germline V gene data show CDR1 as LNHDA and CDR2 as SQIVND (reference sequence). This CDR3 reads CASTYDRSGRKAGELFF. The DNA of the CDR3 is TGTGCCAGTACGTATGATAGGAGCGGGAGGAAGGCCGGGGAGCTGTTTTTT.

The rearrangement joins TRBV30 to TRBJ1-3; D call uncertain. This CDR3 spans 14 amino acids. Germline V gene data show CDR1 as GTSNPN and CDR2 as SVGIG (reference sequence). The V gene lost 1 base and the J gene lost 3 bases, with 10 bases spanning the gap. CDR3 region: CAWSGTRVGNTIYF. DNA of the CDR3: TGTGCCTGGAGTGGGACCCGTGTTGGAAACACCATATATTTT. Drawing the rest from reference TRBV30 and TRBJ1-3, the complete variable domain is SQTIHQWPATLVQPVGSPLSLECTVEGTSNPNLYWYRQAAGRGLQLLFYSVGIGQISSEVPQNLSASRPQDRQFILSSKKLLLSDSGFYLCAWSGTRVGNTIYFGEGSWLTVV.

This chain links TRBV25-1 with TRBJ2-2; D remains ambiguous. In germline, CDR1 is MGHDK, CDR2 SYGVNS. This CDR3 spans 15 amino acids. Trimming removed 2 bases from V and 1 base from J, with 8 bases in between. The CDR3 DNA follows: TGTGCCAGCAGTGAACGGTTACAGAACACCGGGGAGCTGTTTTTT. Its translation is CASSERLQNTGELFF. Based on the CDR3 plus reference TRBV25-1 and TRBJ2-2, the full variable domain is EADIYQTPRYLVIGTGKKITLECSQTMGHDKMYWYQQDPGMELHLIHYSYGVNSTEKGDLSSESTVSRIRTEHFPLTLESARPSHTSQYLCASSERLQNTGELFFGEGSRLTVL.

V and J are TRBV2 and TRBJ1-5; maybe TRBD1 (5 bases). Germline V gives CDR1 SNHLY, CDR2 FYNNEI. With 0 bases removed from V and 2 bases from J, the gap between germline ends came to 23 bases. The CDR3 covers 20 residues. CDR3 protein: CASSEALWGPQGIGNQPQHF. The CDR3 region has the DNA TGTGCCAGCAGTGAAGCGCTTTGGGGACCTCAGGGAATTGGCAATCAGCCCCAGCATTTT.

The rearrangement joins TRBV10-2 to TRBJ2-1, with TRBD2 matching 14 bases. The CDR3 contains 16 residues. The ends lost 7 bases at V and 3 bases at J; junction bases unmatched: 5. Germline CDR1 is WSHSY and CDR2 is SAAADI. CDR3 sequence reads: CASTGTSGGRYNEQFF. CDR3 DNA sequence: TGCGCCAGCACCGGGACTAGCGGGGGCCGCTACAATGAGCAGTTCTTC.

The chain couples TRBV2 to TRBJ1-2, with no clear D. The CDR3 contains 12 residues. Trimming removed 3 bases at V and 5 bases at J, with 7 bases between. Germline V lookup: CDR1 SNHLY, CDR2 FYNNEI. CDR3 loop: CASSDPQYGYTF. CDR3 DNA sequence: TGTGCCAGCAGTGATCCCCAATATGGCTACACCTTC.

This chain uses TRBV2 with TRBJ2-3, with D possibly being TRBD2 (5 bases). This CDR3 has 12 residues. Trimming removed 6 bases at V and 4 bases at J, with 8 bases between. The germline V gene has CDR1 SNHLY and CDR2 FYNNEI. The CDR3 is CASRERADTQYF. CDR3 nucleotides: TGTGCCAGCAGGGAGAGGGCAGATACGCAGTATTTT.

The chain recombines TRBV2 with TRBJ2-7, with 11 bases fitting TRBD1. Germline CDR1 SNHLY, CDR2 FYNNEI. CDR3 size: 13 residues. V lost 6 bases, J lost 6 bases, and 4 bases stayed unmatched. In DNA form, the CDR3 reads TGTGCCAGCAGCGTCGGGACAGGGGGCGAGCAGTACTTC. Amino acids: CASSVGTGGEQYF.

The sample holds a few counts of this clone. The chain combines TRBV28 with TRBJ2-7, with D possibly TRBD2 on 5 matching bases. Germline CDR1 and CDR2: MDHEN and SYDVKM. V was pared by 4 bases and J by 3 bases, with 16 bases between. The CDR3 has 15 amino acids. The DNA for the CDR3 is TGTGCCAGCAGTTCTGTGCTTGGGCGGGTCTACGAGCAGTACTTC. This translates into CASSSVLGRVYEQYF.

The V and J genes are TRBV11-2 and TRBJ1-6, with D uncertain. With 1 base removed from V and 7 bases from J, the gap between germline ends came to 14 bases. Germline CDR1 and CDR2: SGHAT and FQNNGV. This CDR3 is built from 16 residues. The CDR3 DNA reads as TGTGCCAGCAGCTTAGGTGCTCCGAGCGGCAATTCACCCCTCCACTTT. As protein: CASSLGAPSGNSPLHF.

The sample holds one count of this clone. The CDR3 DNA reads TGTGCCACCAGCATACTCGCCTACCGGCCCAATGAGCAGTTCTTC. The encoded protein is CATSILAYRPNEQFF. The V call is TRBV15, the J call TRBJ2-1; D remains ambiguous. Germline-derived CDR1 and CDR2 are LNHNV and YYDKDF (reference sequence). CDR3 length equals 15 residues. Trimming cost V 4 bases and J 6 bases, with 16 bases left between them.

This clone was detected only once. The CDR3 here is CASSLGTSGFTDTQYF. The CDR3 DNA follows: TGCGCCAGCAGCCTCGGGACTAGCGGATTCACAGATACGCAGTATTTT. The V gene is TRBV5-1, the J gene TRBJ2-3, with 11 bases that match TRBD2. Losses at the gene ends were 4 bases for V and 2 bases for J; bases not matched to a gene: 6. Germline V gene data show CDR1 as SGHRS and CDR2 as YFSETQ. The CDR3 runs 16 residues.

The J gene is TRBJ1-1, the V gene TRBV6-5; D gene ambiguous. The CDR3 has 14 residues. Germline CDR1 and CDR2: MNHEY and SVGAGI. V lost 5 bases, J lost 1 base, and 11 bases lay in between. The CDR3 loop reads CASSNRPENTEAFF. CDR3 nucleotide sequence: TGTGCCAGCAGTAACAGACCGGAGAACACTGAAGCTTTCTTT.